Listed below are T cell receptor beta chains from one sample, sequenced in a study of shared clonotypes between healthy human individuals. The repertoire was sequenced with immunoSEQ multiplex PCR; TCRdb's copy has only in-frame clones and lacks some. The top ten hold roughly 0.13% of the sample, which has approximately 2.4 million clones, more than 90% seen once. Material: naive CD4+ T cells sorted from blood. The receptor set was obtained from a man between 18 and 29 years old in good health. The CDR3 runs from the conserved cysteine through the conserved F or W. A D gene is named only where the DNA matches it firmly. Not all rows give a size; the values are once, few, many and, for expanded clones, a class.

j_call: TRBJ2-5
d_call: .
v_call: TRBV4-1
clone_size: .
cdr3_nt: TGCGCCAGCAGCCCCGGACAGGAAATACCTTCGGGGGCCCAGTACTTC
cdr3_aa: CASSPGQEIPSGAQYF

j_call: TRBJ2-3
d_call: .
v_call: TRBV30
clone_size: .
cdr3_nt: TGTGCCTGGAGTGCCCCGGGGGTCAGGGATACGCAGTATTTT
cdr3_aa: CAWSAPGVRDTQYF

j_call: TRBJ2-3
d_call: .
v_call: TRBV5-1
clone_size: .
cdr3_nt: TGCGCCAGCAGCTTGTTGATAGTGGCTGATACGCAGTATTTT
cdr3_aa: CASSLLIVADTQYF

j_call: TRBJ2-7
d_call: .
v_call: TRBV10-3
clone_size: .
cdr3_nt: TGTGCCACTCAGATGGGACAAGTGAGCTACGAGCAGTACTTC
cdr3_aa: CATQMGQVSYEQYF

j_call: TRBJ2-3
d_call: TRBD2
v_call: TRBV9
clone_size: .
cdr3_nt: TGTGCCAGCAGCCCTCGACTAGCGGGGATCACAGATACGCAGTATTTT
cdr3_aa: CASSPRLAGITDTQYF

j_call: TRBJ2-7
d_call: .
v_call: TRBV11-3
clone_size: .
cdr3_nt: TGTGCCAGCAGCTCCGGGGAGCCATACGAGCAGTACTTC
cdr3_aa: CASSSGEPYEQYF

j_call: TRBJ2-2
d_call: .
v_call: TRBV5-1
clone_size: .
cdr3_nt: TGCGCCAGCAGCTTCCAGATCCCCACCGGGGAGCTGTTTTTT
cdr3_aa: CASSFQIPTGELFF

j_call: TRBJ1-1
d_call: TRBD1
v_call: TRBV6-1
clone_size: .
cdr3_nt: TGTGCCACCAGTATCGGACAGGGGGAAACTGAAGCTTTCTTT
cdr3_aa: CATSIGQGETEAFF

j_call: TRBJ2-5
d_call: TRBD1
v_call: TRBV6-6
clone_size: .
cdr3_nt: TGTGCCAGCAGTCGAACTACAGGGGGGGAGACCCAGTACTTC
cdr3_aa: CASSRTTGGETQYF

j_call: TRBJ2-1
d_call: .
v_call: TRBV6-5
clone_size: .
cdr3_nt: TGTGCCACCAGACGGGGGATCGATGAGCAGTTCTTC
cdr3_aa: CATRRGIDEQFF

j_call: TRBJ1-1
d_call: TRBD1
v_call: TRBV5-1
clone_size: .
cdr3_nt: TGCGCCAGCAGCTTGATAGAGACAGGGGCTGAAGCTTTCTTT
cdr3_aa: CASSLIETGAEAFF

j_call: TRBJ1-2
d_call: .
v_call: TRBV5-1
clone_size: .
cdr3_nt: TGCGCCAGCAGCGCCCTACAGGGTGATTATGGCTACACCTTC
cdr3_aa: CASSALQGDYGYTF

j_call: TRBJ2-1
d_call: TRBD1
v_call: TRBV9
clone_size: .
cdr3_nt: TGTGCCAGCAGCTCAATCCAGGGGGTGAACAATGAGCAGTTCTTC
cdr3_aa: CASSSIQGVNNEQFF

j_call: TRBJ2-3
d_call: TRBD1
v_call: TRBV29-1
clone_size: .
cdr3_nt: TGCAGCGTGGGACAGGTTCCTCGCACAGATACGCAGTATTTT
cdr3_aa: CSVGQVPRTDTQYF

j_call: TRBJ2-3
d_call: .
v_call: TRBV5-1
clone_size: .
cdr3_nt: TGCGCCAGCAGCTTGGCGGCAGGGAACATCCCTAGCACAGATACGCAGTATTTT
cdr3_aa: CASSLAAGNIPSTDTQYF

j_call: TRBJ2-3
d_call: .
v_call: TRBV6-6
clone_size: .
cdr3_nt: TGTGCCAGCGCGAGGGACTTCGGCACAGATACGCAGTATTTT
cdr3_aa: CASARDFGTDTQYF

j_call: TRBJ1-3
d_call: TRBD1
v_call: TRBV6-1
clone_size: .
cdr3_nt: TGTGCCAGCATAGGGGACAGCTCTGGAAACACCATATATTTT
cdr3_aa: CASIGDSSGNTIYF

j_call: TRBJ2-1
d_call: .
v_call: TRBV28
clone_size: .
cdr3_nt: TGTGCCAGCAGTTTATCTATAGGACAGTACAATGAGCAGTTCTTC
cdr3_aa: CASSLSIGQYNEQFF

j_call: TRBJ2-3
d_call: .
v_call: TRBV11-2
clone_size: .
cdr3_nt: TGTGCCAGCAGCTTAGAGGTTTGGGACACAGATACGCAGTATTTT
cdr3_aa: CASSLEVWDTDTQYF

j_call: TRBJ1-2
d_call: .
v_call: TRBV20-1
clone_size: .
cdr3_nt: TGCAGTGCCCTCGAGATGTATGGCTACACCTTC
cdr3_aa: CSALEMYGYTF

j_call: TRBJ2-5
d_call: .
v_call: TRBV7-8
clone_size: .
cdr3_nt: TGTGCCAGCAGCTTACGTAAGCTAGAGGTTGCAGAGACCCAGTACTTC
cdr3_aa: CASSLRKLEVAETQYF

j_call: TRBJ2-3
d_call: .
v_call: TRBV6-1
clone_size: .
cdr3_nt: TGTGCCAGCAAAACCCGGGAGAGCACAGATACGCAGTATTTT
cdr3_aa: CASKTRESTDTQYF

j_call: TRBJ2-5
d_call: TRBD2
v_call: TRBV30
clone_size: .
cdr3_nt: TGTGCCTGGACCGAGGGACTAGCGGGGGTAGCGTACCAAGAGACCCAGTACTTC
cdr3_aa: CAWTEGLAGVAYQETQYF

j_call: TRBJ2-7
d_call: TRBD1
v_call: TRBV10-1
clone_size: .
cdr3_nt: TGCGCCAGCTCCGGGACAGGGAGCTCCTACGAGCAGTACTTC
cdr3_aa: CASSGTGSSYEQYF

j_call: TRBJ2-3
d_call: .
v_call: TRBV5-1
clone_size: .
cdr3_nt: TGCGCCAGCAGCTTGGCTGGTAGCGGAGGCACAGATACGCAGTATTTT
cdr3_aa: CASSLAGSGGTDTQYF

j_call: TRBJ2-5
d_call: .
v_call: TRBV5-4
clone_size: .
cdr3_nt: TGTGCCAGCAGCTTGACAGGGACGGAGACCCAGTACTTC
cdr3_aa: CASSLTGTETQYF

j_call: TRBJ1-4
d_call: TRBD1
v_call: TRBV7-8
clone_size: .
cdr3_nt: TGTGCCAGCAGTCGAACCGGGACAGGGGGTTGGCGGAGTGAAAAACTGTTTTTT
cdr3_aa: CASSRTGTGGWRSEKLFF

j_call: TRBJ2-7
d_call: .
v_call: TRBV19
clone_size: .
cdr3_nt: TGTGCCAGTAGTCCGCAGAGCAAAAGTACCTACGAGCAGTACTTC
cdr3_aa: CASSPQSKSTYEQYF

j_call: TRBJ2-1
d_call: .
v_call: TRBV2
clone_size: once
cdr3_nt: TGTGCCAGCAGTTTGGATGGATCCCAAGGGGGAAGTGAGCAGTTCTTC
cdr3_aa: CASSLDGSQGGSEQFF

j_call: TRBJ2-1
d_call: TRBD1
v_call: TRBV7-2
clone_size: .
cdr3_nt: TGTGCCAGCGGGCGGGACAGGGGCTCCTACAATGAGCAGTTCTTC
cdr3_aa: CASGRDRGSYNEQFF

j_call: TRBJ1-5
d_call: .
v_call: TRBV6-1
clone_size: .
cdr3_nt: TGTGCCAGCAACTTGGTGGACAATAGCAATCAGCCCCAGCATTTT
cdr3_aa: CASNLVDNSNQPQHF